This T cell receptor (beta chain) was profiled in a study of T cell responses to AZD1222 COVID-19 vaccine. CDR3 size: 18 residues. CDR1 and CDR2 from the germline V gene are LGHNA and YSLEER. V was pared by 3 bases and J by 3 bases, with 23 bases between. Profiling relied on immunoSEQ multiplex PCR, and the TCRdb table lists in-frame clones only, not all of them. The sample consists of 150,000 to 200,000 clones, 90% of them appearing once. This specimen consisted of peripheral blood, obtained on day 0 of AZD1222 vaccination. This receptor was taken from an adult in good health. The chain joins TRBV4-3 to TRBJ1-2; D not certain. The chain's CDR3 is CASSQDPPATESYYGYTF. CDR3 coding DNA: TGCGCCAGCAGCCAGGACCCTCCCGCTACAGAATCATACTATGGCTACACCTTC.